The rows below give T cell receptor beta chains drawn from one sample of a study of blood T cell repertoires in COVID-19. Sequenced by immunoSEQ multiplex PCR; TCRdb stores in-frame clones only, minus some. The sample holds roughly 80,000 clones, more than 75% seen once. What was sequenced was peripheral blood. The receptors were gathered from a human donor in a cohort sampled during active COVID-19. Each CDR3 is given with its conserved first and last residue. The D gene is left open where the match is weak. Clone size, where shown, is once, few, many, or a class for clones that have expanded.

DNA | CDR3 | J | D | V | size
TGTGCCAGTAGTATAACTAGCAGAGATACGCAGTATTTT | CASSITSRDTQYF | TRBJ2-3 | - | TRBV19 | -
TGCAGCGTTGAAAGGACAGGGTATAACGATGAGCAGTTCTTC | CSVERTGYNDEQFF | TRBJ2-1 | TRBD1 | TRBV29-1 | once
TGCAGTGCTAGTAACCGGCGGACTAACTACGAGCAGTACTTC | CSASNRRTNYEQYF | TRBJ2-7 | - | TRBV20-1 | -
TGTGCCAGCACCATAGGGACTACTACTTTCACAGATACGCAGTATTTT | CASTIGTTTFTDTQYF | TRBJ2-3 | TRBD2 | TRBV11-2 | -
TGTGCCAGCAGCCTGGCAGGGGGCAGCAATCAGCCCCAGCATTTT | CASSLAGGSNQPQHF | TRBJ1-5 | TRBD1 | TRBV11-2 | -
TGTGCCAGCAGGGGAGGGCCCCGATACGAGCAGTACTTC | CASRGGPRYEQYF | TRBJ2-7 | TRBD2 | TRBV28 | -
TGTGCCAGCAGTTACAAAGAGGGAAACACCATATATTTT | CASSYKEGNTIYF | TRBJ1-3 | - | TRBV6-6 | -
TGTGCCAGCAGCGGGGTCGTCCGCACGGGACAGGGATTCGAGCAGTACTTC | CASSGVVRTGQGFEQYF | TRBJ2-7 | TRBD1 | TRBV5-6 | few
TGTGCCAGCAGCCAAGGGGGACTACGCCTGGGTCTCTATACGCAGTATTTT | CASSQGGLRLGLYTQYF | TRBJ2-3 | TRBD2 | TRBV3-1/TRBV3-2 | -
TGTGCCAGCAGTGAAAGCGCCAACATGCCCCTCCACTTT | CASSESANMPLHF | TRBJ1-6 | - | TRBV6-1 | -
TGTGCCAGCAGCTTGGGGACTAGCGGGGGAAACAATGAGCAGTTCTTC | CASSLGTSGGNNEQFF | TRBJ2-1 | TRBD2 | TRBV11-2 | -
TGTGCCAGCAGCCGGGGGGTCTACGAGCAGTACTTC | CASSRGVYEQYF | TRBJ2-7 | TRBD2 | TRBV5-4 | many
TGTGCCAGCAGCCAAGATCCTAGGACTAGGGACTACAATGAGCAGTTCTTC | CASSQDPRTRDYNEQFF | TRBJ2-1 | TRBD2 | TRBV4-2 | -
TGTGCCAGCACACTAGCGGGGGGGCATGCAGATACGCAGTATTTT | CASTLAGGHADTQYF | TRBJ2-3 | TRBD2 | TRBV27 | -
TGCGCCAGCAGCTTGAAGCCCCCACAGGGACGAGAAGAGACCCAGTACTTC | CASSLKPPQGREETQYF | TRBJ2-5 | - | TRBV5-1 | -
TGTGCCACCAGCAGAGCACAATCCGGGACTAGCGGGGGGACAAACACCGGGGAGCTGTTTTTT | CATSRAQSGTSGGTNTGELFF | TRBJ2-2 | TRBD2 | TRBV15 | -
TGTGCCAGCTCAGAGGGTATGAGGCCCCAGCATTTT | CASSEGMRPQHF | TRBJ1-5 | - | TRBV4-2 | -
TGTGCCAGCAGTTACTCGACCAGAAGGGGTGCCTACGAGCAGTACTTC | CASSYSTRRGAYEQYF | TRBJ2-7 | - | TRBV6-6 | once
TGTGCCAGCAGTAAGGGGACAGACTACTATGGCTACACCTTC | CASSKGTDYYGYTF | TRBJ1-2 | TRBD1 | TRBV6-5 | -
TGTGCCAGCAGCCCGGACAGGACAGATGAAGCTTTCTTT | CASSPDRTDEAFF | TRBJ1-1 | TRBD1 | TRBV3-1/TRBV3-2 | -
TGTGCCAGCTCAGGGTTAGCGTGGACAGATACGCAGTATTTT | CASSGLAWTDTQYF | TRBJ2-3 | - | TRBV18 | -
TGTGCATCCCAGGGACAACGCGAGACCCAGTACTTC | CASQGQRETQYF | TRBJ2-5 | - | TRBV30 | -
TGTGCCAGCTCATCGGGACTAGCTAGCGACGAGCAGTACTTC | CASSSGLASDEQYF | TRBJ2-7 | TRBD2 | TRBV18 | -
TGCGCCAGCAGCCCCGGAGGGGTCACTGGAAACACCATATATTTT | CASSPGGVTGNTIYF | TRBJ1-3 | - | TRBV4-1 | few
TGTGCCACCAGCAGTAGAACTAGCGGATCCTACGAGCAGTACTTC | CATSSRTSGSYEQYF | TRBJ2-7 | TRBD2 | TRBV15 | -
TGTGCCAGTAGTATAGAGGCAGGGTTAGACTATGGCTACACCTTC | CASSIEAGLDYGYTF | TRBJ1-2 | - | TRBV19 | -
TGTGCCATCAGTGAATTCTCCCAGGGGGCAATCGGCTACACCTTC | CAISEFSQGAIGYTF | TRBJ1-2 | TRBD1 | TRBV10-3 | -
TGCGCCAGCAGCTTGGGACAGGGATACACTGAAGCTTTCTTT | CASSLGQGYTEAFF | TRBJ1-1 | TRBD1 | TRBV5-1 | many
TGTGCCAGCAGTGGTAGCAGCTACAATGAGCAGTTCTTC | CASSGSSYNEQFF | TRBJ2-1 | - | TRBV7-2 | -
TGCGCCAGCAGCCAACCCGGACAGCCCAATCAGCCCCAGCATTTT | CASSQPGQPNQPQHF | TRBJ1-5 | - | TRBV4-1 | -
TGTGCCAGCAGCTCGCGCAGGGGCAGCGAAAAAGAGACCCAGTACTTC | CASSSRRGSEKETQYF | TRBJ2-5 | - | TRBV11-3 | -
TGTGCCAGCAAGGCAGGGGGGAGTTACAATGAGCAGTTCTTC | CASKAGGSYNEQFF | TRBJ2-1 | - | TRBV28 | few
TGTGCCACAAGGGAGGGGGGAAGCACAGATACGCAGTATTTT | CATREGGSTDTQYF | TRBJ2-3 | - | TRBV19 | -
TGTGCCAGCAGAACTTCGGGGTTCTACGAGCAGTACTTC | CASRTSGFYEQYF | TRBJ2-7 | - | TRBV12-3/TRBV12-4 | -
TGTGCCAGCAGCTTAGCCCCAGGGGAGGGCGAGCAGTACTTC | CASSLAPGEGEQYF | TRBJ2-7 | - | TRBV11-1 | -
TGTGCCAGCAGCCAAAACAGGGGGTACAATGAGCAGTTCTTC | CASSQNRGYNEQFF | TRBJ2-1 | TRBD1 | TRBV14 | -
TGTGCCAGCAGTTACTCGACTAGCGGGGCGGAGACCCAGTACTTC | CASSYSTSGAETQYF | TRBJ2-5 | TRBD2 | TRBV6-5 | -
TGTGCCAGCAGACAGGGGAGGCAGGCTACAGGGACCCAGTACTTC | CASRQGRQATGTQYF | TRBJ2-5 | - | TRBV6-5 | -
TGTGCCAGCAGCGTATCAGGGGGGAACACTGAAGCTTTCTTT | CASSVSGGNTEAFF | TRBJ1-1 | TRBD1 | TRBV7-3 | -
TGTGCCAGCAGCTTCGGGGGGGCCTCAGATACGCAGTATTTT | CASSFGGASDTQYF | TRBJ2-3 | TRBD2 | TRBV7-9 | -
TGTGCCAGCAGCCAAACAGGGGGCAATAATTCACCCCTCCACTTT | CASSQTGGNNSPLHF | TRBJ1-6 | TRBD1 | TRBV3-1/TRBV3-2 | -
TGTGCCAGCAGTGAAGATTCAGGTACTGGAAACACCATATATTTT | CASSEDSGTGNTIYF | TRBJ1-3 | - | TRBV6-1 | -
TGTGCCAGCTCATGGACTAGCGGGGTTATCACCGGGGAGCTGTTTTTT | CASSWTSGVITGELFF | TRBJ2-2 | TRBD2 | TRBV18 | -
TGTGCCAGCAGCCGCTGGACAGGGGGCTTGAACACTGAAGCTTTCTTT | CASSRWTGGLNTEAFF | TRBJ1-1 | TRBD1 | TRBV7-9 | -
TGTGCCAGCAGCCCGGGAGGTCCCGTCAACGAGCAGTACTTC | CASSPGGPVNEQYF | TRBJ2-7 | TRBD2 | TRBV4-2 | -
TGTGCCAGCAGTCAGCAGGGGGCGACTCCCTACGAGCAGTACTTC | CASSQQGATPYEQYF | TRBJ2-7 | TRBD1 | TRBV6-5 | -
TGTGCCAGCAGTCTCCCAGGGCTAAATGGCTACACCTTC | CASSLPGLNGYTF | TRBJ1-2 | - | TRBV28 | medium-sized
TGTGCCAGCTCCCTCGACAGGAGCTATGGCTACACCTTC | CASSLDRSYGYTF | TRBJ1-2 | - | TRBV18 | -
TGTGCCAGCAGCTCCACAGGCGAAAAACTGTTTTTT | CASSSTGEKLFF | TRBJ1-4 | - | TRBV11-2 | -
TGTGCCTGGAGTCCCGACAGGGTCACTGAAGCTTTCTTT | CAWSPDRVTEAFF | TRBJ1-1 | TRBD1 | TRBV30 | -
TGTGCCAGCACCCTTACCCCGGGGACAGGCAATCAGCCCCAGCATTTT | CASTLTPGTGNQPQHF | TRBJ1-5 | TRBD1 | TRBV28 | -
TGTGCCGGCAGAGCGGGGGGGTCCTACGAGCAGTACTTC | CAGRAGGSYEQYF | TRBJ2-7 | TRBD2 | TRBV6-5 | -
TGTGCCAGCAGTGATAGGGACAGGGGGCGGGAGACCCAGTACTTC | CASSDRDRGRETQYF | TRBJ2-5 | TRBD1 | TRBV7-9 | -